These 21 T cell receptor beta chains share one sample of origin, sequenced in a study of T cell repertoires in cytomegalovirus infection. Each CDR3 protein is one row after TCRdb ran MiXCR on the reads. The sample includes about 740,000 distinct CDR3 sequences, under 40% of them seen just once. Sequencing input: PBMCs. These TCRs come from a human donor in good health (CMV status not recorded). Some clones in this sample may be carry-over from other donors' samples.

The genes are TRBV28 and TRBJ1-1; D not certain. This CDR3 has 14 amino acids. Trimming took 5 bases from V and 4 from J, leaving 14 bases between them. Germline V gene sequence: CDR1 MDHEN, CDR2 SYDVKM. The CDR3 spells CASSVSISGTEAFF. Written as DNA, the CDR3 is TGTGCCAGCAGTGTATCCATCTCGGGCACTGAAGCTTTCTTT.

The V and J genes are TRBV6-1 and TRBJ2-1; D may be TRBD2 (6 bases). Germline V CDR1 and CDR2: MNHNS, SASEGT. V lost 3 bases and J lost 5, with 17 bases in between. The CDR3 length is 16 residues. The CDR3 sequence: CASSDWAAGEDNEQFF. The CDR3 DNA sequence: TGTGCCAGCAGTGATTGGGCAGCGGGTGAGGACAATGAGCAGTTCTTC.

The chain carries TRBV7-9 and TRBJ2-2; TRBD1 or TRBD2 may be the D gene (6 bases each). CDR1 and CDR2 (germline): SEHNR, FQNEAQ (reference sequence). V was pared by 5 bases and J by 4 bases, with 20 bases between. The CDR3 is 17 residues long. CDR3 loop: CASSPTRGGLVTGELFF. CDR3 nucleotide sequence: TGTGCCAGCAGCCCTACGAGAGGGGGACTCGTCACCGGGGAGCTGTTTTTT. The full variable domain, rest sourced from reference TRBV7-9 and TRBJ2-2, is DTGVSQNPRHKITKRGQNVTFRCDPISEHNRLYWYRQTLGQGPEFLTYFQNEAQLEKSRLLSDRFSAERPKGSFSTLEIQRTEQGDSAMYLCASSPTRGGLVTGELFFGEGSRLTVL.

This clonotype appeared many times. This sequence joins TRBV7-2 and TRBJ2-1, with D possibly being TRBD1 (6 bases). CDR1 is SGHTA, CDR2 FQGNSA, per germline. Trimming pared 1 base from V and 9 bases from J, leaving 7 bases between. The CDR3 length is 12 residues. The CDR3, as DNA: TGTGCCAGCAGCTTAGTCAGGGGTGAGCAGTTCTTC. Protein: CASSLVRGEQFF.

The chain employs TRBV5-1 and TRBJ1-1; maybe TRBD1 (5 bases). This CDR3 contains 14 residues. V lost 2 bases to trimming and J lost 2 bases, with 10 bases between them. CDR1 and CDR2 from the germline V gene are SGHRS and YFSETQ. CDR3 in amino acids: CASSFRDANTEAFF. The DNA for the CDR3 is TGCGCCAGCAGCTTCCGGGACGCAAACACTGAAGCTTTCTTT.

V gene TRBV5-1 combines with J gene TRBJ2-7, with TRBD1 matching over 9 bases. Germline CDR1 and CDR2: SGHRS and YFSETQ. The CDR3 is 15 residues long. Unmatched junction bases numbered 8, after V lost 4 bases and J lost 3 bases. The CDR3 DNA sequence: TGCGCCAGCAGCCCCGAGGGGACAGGGTACTACGAGCAGTACTTC. Amino acids: CASSPEGTGYYEQYF.

This chain connects TRBV6-1 to TRBJ2-6, with D possibly matching TRBD1 (6 bases). The length of the CDR3 is 16 residues. Germline-derived CDR1 and CDR2 are MNHNS and SASEGT. The V and J ends lost 5 bases and 2 bases respectively, with 13 bases between them. CDR3 loop: CASSHRTVAGANVLTF. CDR3 nucleotide sequence: TGTGCCAGCAGTCACAGGACAGTGGCTGGGGCCAACGTCCTGACTTTC.

In its sample, this clonotype was seen many times. This sequence joins TRBV7-2 and TRBJ1-5; D is undetermined. The CDR3 consists of 14 residues. Trimming pared 2 bases from V and 5 bases from J, leaving 10 bases between. Germline CDR1 and CDR2: SGHTA and FQGNSA. The CDR3 DNA follows: TGTGCCAGCAGCTTAAAGGAGGGATATCAGCCCCAGCATTTT. Its translation is CASSLKEGYQPQHF.

This clonotype was counted between two and nine times. The V call is TRBV19, the J call TRBJ2-3; 7 bases are a match to TRBD1. The CDR3 contains 14 residues. Unmatched junction bases numbered 7, after V lost 5 bases and J lost 5 bases. Germline V gene data show CDR1 as LNHDA and CDR2 as SQIVND (reference sequence). The CDR3 nucleotides read TGTGCCAGTAGTCCGGGGACAGTTCGAGATACGCAGTATTTT. Translation: CASSPGTVRDTQYF.

V and J are TRBV10-3 and TRBJ2-1, with 11 bases that match TRBD2. The CDR3 contains 15 residues. J was trimmed by 6 bases and V by 7 bases; bases with no gene match: 8. From germline, CDR1 is ENHRY and CDR2 SYGVKD. The CDR3 DNA reads as TGTGCCATCAACAAACTAGCGGGAGTTTCCAATGAGCAGTTCTTC. It codes for CAINKLAGVSNEQFF.

The V call is TRBV7-2, the J call TRBJ1-3; D is perhaps TRBD1 (6 bases). Per the germline V gene, CDR1 is SGHTA and CDR2 is FQGNSA. The length of the CDR3 is 14 residues. V lost 6 bases and J lost 2, with 11 bases in between. CDR3 nucleotides: TGTGCCAGCAGAACCGGGGGCCCTGGAAACACCATATATTTT. Translating it yields CASRTGGPGNTIYF.

About this clonotype: With a much larger clone just one base away, this may be a read error. The J gene is TRBJ2-3, the V gene TRBV7-9, with D hard to call. Germline values: CDR1 SEHNR, CDR2 FQNEAQ (reference sequence). The CDR3 length is 16 residues. The CDR3: CASSLAPLESTDMQYF. The CDR3 DNA reads TGTGCCAGCAGCTTAGCCCCCTTAGAAAGCACAGATATGCAGTATTTT.

As DNA, the CDR3 is TGTGCCACCAGCAGAGATAAGGCGGCTTCCGAGCAGTACTTC. This gives the protein CATSRDKAASEQYF. The chain links TRBV15 to TRBJ2-7, with D uncertain. The V end lost 0 bases, the J end lost 6 bases, and 12 bases lay between the germline ends. CDR1 and CDR2 (germline): LNHNV, YYDKDF (reference sequence). The CDR3 sequence is 14 residues long.

This clonotype was seen many times. The chain combines TRBV7-2 with TRBJ2-3; D is ambiguous. The CDR3 is 15 residues long. Germline loops: CDR1 SGHTA, CDR2 FQGNSA. V was cut by 2 bases and J by 0 bases, with 9 bases left in between. The CDR3 coding sequence is TGTGCCAGCAGCTTAACCGGTTCTAGCACAGATACGCAGTATTTT. The encoded protein is CASSLTGSSTDTQYF.

The chain is built from TRBV6-4 and TRBJ2-1; D is uncertain. The CDR3 consists of 15 residues. Germline V gene lookup returns CDR1 MRHNA and CDR2 SNTAGT. V was clipped by 6 bases and J by 0 bases, with 12 bases between them. For the CDR3, the DNA is TGTGCCAGCAGGAGGACGTCAAGCTCCTACAATGAGCAGTTCTTC. Residues: CASRRTSSSYNEQFF.

V is TRBV7-3 and J is TRBJ2-3; TRBD2 agrees at 9 bases. From germline, CDR1 is SGHTA and CDR2 FQGTGA. CDR3 length equals 16 residues. J gave up 4 bases and V 3 bases, and 8 bases lay outside the gene matches. The CDR3 sequence is CASSFPGGRAPDTQYF. CDR3 sequence (DNA): TGTGCCAGCAGCTTTCCAGGCGGGAGGGCGCCAGATACGCAGTATTTT. The variable domain in full, completed from reference TRBV7-3 and TRBJ2-3, reads GAGVSQTPSNKVTEKGKYVELRCDPISGHTALYWYRQSLGQGPEFLIYFQGTGAADDSGLPNDRFFAVRPEGSVSTLKIQRTERGDSAVYLCASSFPGGRAPDTQYFGPGTRLTVL.

The rearrangement links TRBV28 to TRBJ1-6; TRBD1 agrees at 8 bases. The CDR3 consists of 15 residues. The J segment lost 7 bases and the V segment lost 8 bases, leaving 10 bases of the junction unmatched. Germline V gives CDR1 MDHEN, CDR2 SYDVKM. The CDR3: CASRSGAGGNSPLHF. The CDR3 DNA follows: TGTGCCAGCCGTTCAGGGGCAGGGGGCAATTCACCCCTCCACTTT.

This clonotype was picked up many times. This chain connects TRBV2 to TRBJ1-5; D unresolved. V was cut by 6 bases and J by 3 bases, with 18 bases left in between. The germline V gene has CDR1 SNHLY and CDR2 FYNNEI. The CDR3 sequence is 16 residues long. Here the CDR3 DNA reads TGTGCCAGCAGCGCAGACATCCCGAGTTCCAATCAGCCCCAGCATTTT. Its protein product is CASSADIPSSNQPQHF.

This clonotype was seen many times. V is TRBV7-8 and J is TRBJ2-3, with D tentatively TRBD1 or TRBD2 (5 bases each). With 1 base removed from V and 4 bases from J, the gap between germline ends came to 12 bases. Germline assignment: CDR1 SGHVS and CDR2 FQNEAQ. The CDR3 runs to 15 residues. The CDR3 protein is CASSLERGRADTQYF. The CDR3 DNA reads TGTGCCAGCAGCTTAGAGAGGGGAAGGGCAGATACGCAGTATTTT.

This clonotype has just a few counts. V and J are TRBV11-2 and TRBJ2-1, with D perhaps TRBD1 (6 bases). Trimming stripped 1 base from V and 9 bases from J, with 10 bases between. The germline gives CDR1 SGHAT, CDR2 FQNNGV. CDR3 length: 13 residues. For the CDR3, the DNA is TGTGCCAGCAGCTTAGGTCGGACAGCTGAGCAGTTCTTC. It encodes CASSLGRTAEQFF.

This chain links TRBV14 with TRBJ2-7; D unresolved. CDR3 length equals 12 residues. V dropped 1 base and J dropped 9 bases, with 10 bases sitting between them. Germline V gene data show CDR1 as SGHDN and CDR2 as FVKESK. Here the CDR3 DNA reads TGTGCCAGCAGCCAAGCATGGCTCGGGCAGTACTTC. Translating it yields CASSQAWLGQYF.